The 28 T cell receptor beta chains in this list originate from one sample, sequenced in a study of cytomegalovirus exposure and HLA in healthy donors. The study ran its PCR with 60 Vbeta and 13 Jbeta primers. The table came from immunoSEQ multiplex PCR; TCRdb's copy has only in-frame clones and leaves some out. This sample contains around 88,000 clones. The sample taken for sequencing was PBMCs. Receptor source: a girl aged 10 to 17 in good health and CMV-seropositive.

The chain couples TRBV4-3 to TRBJ2-4; maybe TRBD1 (6 bases). The CDR3 consists of 17 residues. Germline V gene sequence: CDR1 LGHNA, CDR2 YSLEER. V lost 0 bases, J lost 2 bases, and 14 bases lay in between. The DNA for the CDR3 is TGCGCCAGCAGCCAAGAGGATCAGGGGATGACCAAAAACATTCAGTACTTC. Protein sequence: CASSQEDQGMTKNIQYF.

The chain is built from TRBV6-5 and TRBJ2-7; D is possibly TRBD1 (5 bases). This CDR3 is 14 amino acids long. Trimming cost V 5 bases and J 4 bases, with 15 bases left between them. From germline, CDR1 is MNHEY and CDR2 SVGAGI. The CDR3 DNA sequence: TGTGCCAGCAGTGACAGATTTTCTATGTACGAGCAGTACTTC. Its translation is CASSDRFSMYEQYF.

This sequence joins TRBV7-2 and TRBJ1-2; D gene uncertain. V was trimmed by 1 base and J by 3 bases, leaving 6 bases between them. CDR1 and CDR2 (germline): SGHTA, FQGNSA. CDR3 length: 13 residues. The CDR3 region has the DNA TGTGCCAGCAGCTTAGGGGAGCACTATGGCTACACCTTC. This codes for CASSLGEHYGYTF.

The chain carries TRBV28 and TRBJ2-2, with a possible D match to TRBD2 (6 bases). This CDR3 has 12 amino acids. Germline V lookup: CDR1 MDHEN, CDR2 SYDVKM. The V and J ends lost 6 bases and 7 bases respectively, with 9 bases between them. The CDR3 coding sequence is TGTGCCAGCAGGGGCGGGAACGGGGAGCTGTTTTTT. Residues: CASRGGNGELFF.

This chain connects TRBV5-6 to TRBJ1-6; D is uncertain. The CDR3 is 16 residues long. CDR1 is SGHDT, CDR2 YYEEEE, per germline. Trimming cost V 4 bases and J 5 bases, with 16 bases left between them. For the CDR3, the DNA is TGTGCCAGCAGCGCCGGACTGTATACCAATAATTCACCCCTCCACTTT. It yields the protein CASSAGLYTNNSPLHF.

V usage is TRBV6-1 and J usage is TRBJ1-4; TRBD1 matches 8 bases. Trimming took 4 bases from V and 8 from J; bases not matched to a gene: 6. The CDR3 runs 14 residues. Germline V gene sequence: CDR1 MNHNS, CDR2 SASEGT. This CDR3 is CASSATGGVEKLFF. For the CDR3, the DNA is TGTGCCAGCAGTGCTACAGGGGGAGTCGAAAAACTGTTTTTT.

The chain uses TRBV6-5 and TRBJ2-2, with 11 bases lining up with TRBD2. In germline, CDR1 is MNHEY, CDR2 SVGAGI. The CDR3 loop spans 16 amino acids. Unmatched junction bases numbered 3, after V lost 2 bases and J lost 4 bases. The CDR3 DNA follows: TGTGCCAGCAGTTACCCTAGCGGGGGGCTCACCGGGGAGCTGTTTTTT. The encoded protein is CASSYPSGGLTGELFF.

The gene calls are TRBV18 and TRBJ2-1; 7 bases fit TRBD2. Germline CDR1 and CDR2: KGHSH and LQKENI. The CDR3 consists of 16 residues. V lost 3 bases and J lost 4; bases outside the gene matches: 9. For the CDR3, the DNA is TGTGCCAGCTCACCTCGGGGGACTAATATGTACAATGAGCAGTTCTTC. This translates into CASSPRGTNMYNEQFF.

V usage is TRBV9 and J usage is TRBJ2-3; 11 bases align to TRBD2. The J segment lost 1 base and the V segment lost 0 bases, leaving 10 bases of the junction unmatched. The CDR3 extends over 19 amino acids. CDR1 is SGDLS and CDR2 is YYNGEE in the germline V gene. CDR3 nucleotide sequence: TGTGCCAGCAGCGTAGCTACTAGCGGGGGCCCCACCCGCACAGATACGCAGTATTTT. Translating gives CASSVATSGGPTRTDTQYF.

The CDR3 coding sequence is TGTGCCAGCAGTCCCCAGGGAGGGGGAGATCAGCCCCAGCATTTT. It is translated as CASSPQGGGDQPQHF. The chain uses TRBV28 and TRBJ1-5; the D gene is possibly TRBD1 (6 bases). Trimming left V 5 bases short and J 5 bases short, with 16 bases between. This CDR3 has 15 amino acids. The germline gives CDR1 MDHEN, CDR2 SYDVKM.

This chain joins TRBV27 and TRBJ2-2; 10 bases map to TRBD2. Trimming at V came to 3 bases and at J to 5 bases, leaving 9 bases not matched to a gene. CDR3 length equals 17 residues. Germline V CDR1 and CDR2: MNHEY, SMNVEV (reference sequence). The CDR3 here is CASSLTLAGVITGELFF. The CDR3 region has the DNA TGTGCCAGCAGTTTGACTCTAGCGGGGGTCATTACCGGGGAGCTGTTTTTT.

The CDR3 region is CASIKRGSTDTQYF. CDR3 coding DNA: TGTGCCAGCATAAAGCGGGGGAGCACAGATACGCAGTATTTT. The V call is TRBV6-5, the J call TRBJ2-3; 8 nucleotides agree with TRBD2. Per germline, CDR1 MNHEY and CDR2 SVGAGI. The CDR3 is made up of 14 amino acids. V lost 7 bases and J lost 0; bases outside the gene matches: 3.

The chain employs TRBV19 and TRBJ2-7; D is unresolved. There are 17 residues in the CDR3. Looked up from germline, CDR1 is LNHDA and CDR2 is SQIVND (reference sequence). In nucleotides, the CDR3 is TGTGCCAGTAGTATAGGGGTTCGTGGGCAGACCTCCCACGAGCAGTACGTC. Translating gives CASSIGVRGQTSHEQYV.

The CDR3 region is CASSVALASGGLLNTGELFF. The CDR3 DNA follows: TGTGCCAGCAGCGTAGCTTTGGCTAGCGGGGGCCTTTTGAACACCGGGGAGCTGTTTTTT. The chain joins TRBV9 to TRBJ2-2; 10 nucleotides match TRBD2. There are 20 residues in the CDR3. Germline loops: CDR1 SGDLS, CDR2 YYNGEE. V shed 0 bases, J shed 1 base, and the junction held 12 bases outside the gene matches.

This chain uses TRBV2 with TRBJ2-5; D gene uncertain. The V end was cut by 5 bases, the J end by 2 bases, with 12 bases between. This CDR3 has 14 residues. Germline V CDR1 and CDR2: SNHLY, FYNNEI. The CDR3 region is CASSTHWAQETQYF. The CDR3 DNA reads TGTGCCAGCAGTACCCACTGGGCACAAGAGACCCAGTACTTC.

The chain has TRBV7-3 and TRBJ2-3; the match to TRBD2 covers 8 bases. This CDR3 comprises 16 residues. Germline values: CDR1 SGHTA, CDR2 FQGTGA. With V trimmed by 5 bases and J by 7 bases, 14 bases remained unmatched. DNA of the CDR3: TGTGCCAGCAGCCATCAGCGGGGGCGCAAACGTCATACGCAGTATTTT. Protein product: CASSHQRGRKRHTQYF.

The rearrangement joins TRBV4-1 to TRBJ2-1; maybe TRBD1 (5 bases). V lost 4 bases, J lost 0 bases, and 13 bases lay in between. Germline-derived CDR1 and CDR2 are MGHRA and YSYEKL. This CDR3 is built from 16 residues. In DNA form, the CDR3 reads TGCGCCAGCAGCCTCACAGGTCCGTCCTCCTACAATGAGCAGTTCTTC. Its protein product is CASSLTGPSSYNEQFF.

V and J are TRBV2 and TRBJ1-1, with D hard to call. Germline V CDR1 and CDR2: SNHLY, FYNNEI. Trimming cost V 5 bases and J 10 bases, with 17 bases left between them. This CDR3 is built from 13 residues. The CDR3 sequence is CASSNQGLRGAFF. CDR3 DNA sequence: TGTGCCAGCAGTAACCAAGGCCTTCGAGGAGCTTTCTTT.

The chain carries TRBV29-1 and TRBJ1-2; D gene unclear. This CDR3 has 13 amino acids. CDR1 SQVTM and CDR2 ANQGSEA come from the germline V gene. Trimming cost V 5 bases and J 4 bases, with 14 bases left between them. CDR3 sequence (DNA): TGCAGCGTTAACAGAGAAGATAGCTATGGCTACACCTTC. It codes for CSVNREDSYGYTF.

The rearrangement uses TRBV18 and TRBJ1-2, with D unresolved. The CDR3 is made up of 12 amino acids. Germline V CDR1 and CDR2: KGHSH, LQKENI. Trimming stripped 3 bases from V and 6 bases from J, with 8 bases between. CDR3 amino acids: CASSPPLDGYTF. As DNA, the CDR3 is TGTGCCAGCTCACCCCCCCTCGATGGCTACACCTTC.

The chain joins TRBV5-4 to TRBJ2-2; maybe TRBD1 (6 bases). In germline, CDR1 is SGHNT, CDR2 YYREEE (reference sequence). V was clipped by 2 bases and J by 6 bases, with 11 bases between them. This CDR3 has 14 amino acids. The CDR3 sequence is CASSFDRSAGELFF. The DNA of the CDR3 is TGTGCCAGCAGCTTCGACAGGTCGGCCGGGGAGCTGTTTTTT. The complete variable domain, with remaining parts taken from reference TRBV5-4 and TRBJ2-2, reads ETGVTQSPTHLIKTRGQQVTLRCSSQSGHNTVSWYQQALGQGPQFIFQYYREEENGRGNFPPRFSGLQFPNYSSELNVNALELDDSALYLCASSFDRSAGELFFGEGSRLTVL.

The CDR3 region is CASSPVTGSYGYTF. For the CDR3, the DNA is TGTGCCAGCAGCCCAGTAACAGGGTCCTATGGCTACACCTTC. The chain joins TRBV7-7 to TRBJ1-2; tentatively, D is TRBD1 (6 bases). The germline V gene encodes CDR1 SSHAT and CDR2 FNYEAQ (reference sequence). Trimming cost V 5 bases and J 4 bases, with 14 bases left between them. This CDR3 is 14 amino acids long.

The CDR3 spells CASSLEYKSYNEQFF. The CDR3 nucleotides are TGTGCCAGCAGCTTAGAGTACAAATCCTACAATGAGCAGTTCTTC. The chain uses TRBV7-2 and TRBJ2-1, with D unresolved. In germline, CDR1 is SGHTA, CDR2 FQGNSA. Trimming left V 1 base short and J 1 base short, with 8 bases between. The CDR3 has 15 amino acids.

The chain uses TRBV7-2 and TRBJ2-2; TRBD2 matches 7 bases. In germline, CDR1 is SGHTA, CDR2 FQGNSA. V trimming: 4 bases; J trimming: 2 bases; junction bases outside the gene matches: 16. CDR3 length equals 19 residues. CDR3: CASSWPRGAAGDNTGELFF. In DNA, the CDR3 is TGTGCCAGCAGCTGGCCCCGGGGAGCGGCGGGGGATAACACCGGGGAGCTGTTTTTT.

The chain couples TRBV5-4 to TRBJ2-7; 8 bases agree with TRBD1. J was trimmed by 9 bases and V by 0 bases; bases with no gene match: 5. The germline CDR1 and CDR2 sequences are SGHNT and YYREEE (reference sequence). The CDR3 spans 13 residues. CDR3 nucleotide sequence: TGTGCCAGCAGCTTGGCCGGGACAGGAGGGCAGTACGTC. Encoded protein: CASSLAGTGGQYV.

The chain combines TRBV29-1 with TRBJ2-5, with 8 nucleotides matching TRBD2. The length of the CDR3 is 18 residues. Per germline, CDR1 SQVTM and CDR2 ANQGSEA. J was trimmed by 1 base and V by 0 bases; bases with no gene match: 13. The CDR3: CSVEELLGSGGVQETQYF. In nucleotides, the CDR3 is TGCAGCGTTGAAGAACTGCTGGGAAGCGGGGGAGTCCAAGAGACCCAGTACTTC.

The chain combines TRBV2 with TRBJ2-1; possibly TRBD1 for D (5 bases). Trimming took 0 bases from V and 3 from J, leaving 15 bases between them. CDR3 length: 17 residues. Germline CDR1 reads SNHLY; CDR2 reads FYNNEI. The CDR3, as DNA: TGTGCCAGCAGTGAAGCCGCGGTGGCAGGGCGCTACAATGAGCAGTTCTTC. Translated: CASSEAAVAGRYNEQFF. The complete variable domain, with remaining parts taken from reference TRBV2 and TRBJ2-1, reads EPEVTQTPSHQVTQMGQEVILRCVPISNHLYFYWYRQILGQKVEFLVSFYNNEISEKSEIFDDQFSVERPDGSNFTLKIRSTKLEDSAMYFCASSEAAVAGRYNEQFFGPGTRLTVL.

The V call is TRBV18, the J call TRBJ2-5; 10 bases map to TRBD1. With 0 bases clipped from V and 5 bases from J, the junction kept 18 bases outside the gene matches. In germline, CDR1 is KGHSH, CDR2 LQKENI. The CDR3 covers 20 residues. The CDR3 loop reads CASSPPVNSWRQGAGETQYF. The CDR3 DNA sequence: TGTGCCAGCTCACCACCGGTGAATTCTTGGCGACAGGGGGCAGGCGAGACCCAGTACTTC.